Listed below are T cell receptor beta chains from one sample, sequenced in a study of Ad26.COV2.S vaccination and SARS-CoV-2 variants. Measured with immunoSEQ multiplex PCR; TCRdb has only the in-frame clones, and not every one. The profile shows 290,000 or so clones, around 87% of them singletons. Material: peripheral blood, obtained in a trial of Ad26.COV2.S vaccine versus placebo. Receptor source: a person between 18 and 65 years old who received the Ad26.COV2.S COVID-19 vaccine or a placebo. Both conserved end residues are part of each CDR3. The D gene is left open where the match is weak. The size field is filled for only some rows; it gives once, few, many or a size class.

d_gene	abundance	v_gene	j_gene	CDR3aa	CDR3nt
NA	once	TRBV7-2	TRBJ1-2	CASSPYRGDYGYTF	TGTGCCAGCAGCCCGTACCGGGGGGACTATGGCTACACCTTC
TRBD1	few	TRBV6-1	TRBJ1-6	CASSETGGLLGNSPLHF	TGTGCCAGCAGTGAGACAGGGGGTCTATTGGGGAATTCACCCCTCCACTTT
TRBD1	NA	TRBV30	TRBJ2-5	CAWSPGQGHETQYF	TGTGCCTGGAGTCCGGGACAGGGTCACGAGACCCAGTACTTC
NA	NA	TRBV5-1	TRBJ2-7	CASSYDRPLRGEQYF	TGCGCCAGCAGCTACGACAGGCCCCTCCGAGGCGAGCAGTACTTC
TRBD1	NA	TRBV4-2	TRBJ1-4	CASSQDSGTGTNEKLFF	TGTGCCAGCAGCCAAGATTCAGGGACAGGGACTAATGAAAAACTGTTTTTT
NA	NA	TRBV19	TRBJ1-5	CASSIDRDQPQHF	TGTGCCAGTAGTATAGATCGGGATCAGCCCCAGCATTTT
TRBD2	NA	TRBV3-1/TRBV3-2	TRBJ2-2	CASTGVAGGLTGELFF	TGTGCCAGCACCGGGGTAGCGGGAGGACTCACCGGGGAGCTGTTTTTT
NA	NA	TRBV12-3/TRBV12-4	TRBJ1-4	CASAWGLYEKLFF	TGTGCCAGCGCTTGGGGGCTTTATGAAAAACTGTTTTTT
NA	few	TRBV28	TRBJ1-1	CASSPPGAGNTEAFF	TGTGCCAGCAGTCCACCAGGGGCCGGGAACACTGAAGCTTTCTTT
TRBD1	NA	TRBV6-2/TRBV6-3	TRBJ1-2	CASSSGTGQTSYGYTF	TGTGCCAGCAGTTCCGGGACAGGACAAACTTCCTATGGCTACACCTTC
TRBD2	medium-sized	TRBV5-5	TRBJ2-3	CASSPEAGGRGTDTQYF	TGTGCCAGCAGCCCTGAAGCGGGCGGGAGGGGCACAGATACGCAGTATTTT
TRBD1	NA	TRBV2	TRBJ2-7	CAVMTGGEYEQYF	TGTGCCGTAATGACAGGGGGCGAGTACGAGCAGTACTTC
NA	NA	TRBV3-1/TRBV3-2	TRBJ2-7	CASSYGKGHEQYF	TGTGCCAGCAGTTACGGTAAGGGCCACGAGCAGTACTTC
NA	NA	TRBV18	TRBJ2-3	CASSPTLGGAAQYF	TGTGCCAGCTCACCAACCCTAGGAGGAGCGGCGCAGTATTTT
NA	NA	TRBV25-1	TRBJ2-1	CASSELEENEQFF	TGTGCCAGCAGTGAATTGGAAGAAAATGAGCAGTTCTTC
TRBD2	NA	TRBV14	TRBJ2-5	CASSTTSGRWETQYF	TGTGCCAGCAGCACCACTAGCGGGAGGTGGGAGACCCAGTACTTC
NA	NA	TRBV4-3	TRBJ1-1	CASSQGPTSGEAFF	TGCGCCAGCAGCCAAGGCCCAACATCAGGTGAAGCTTTCTTT
TRBD1	NA	TRBV29-1	TRBJ1-5	CSADGTGTSPQHF	TGCAGCGCCGACGGGACAGGGACAAGTCCCCAGCATTTT
NA	NA	TRBV14	TRBJ2-4	CASSQVGGGKNIQYF	TGTGCCAGCAGCCAAGTCGGGGGCGGGAAAAACATTCAGTACTTC
TRBD2	NA	TRBV5-8	TRBJ2-5	CASMSGRETQYF	TGTGCCAGCATGAGCGGGAGAGAGACCCAGTACTTC
NA	NA	TRBV5-6	TRBJ1-1	CASSWGATEAFF	TGTGCCAGCAGCTGGGGCGCCACTGAAGCTTTCTTT
NA	NA	TRBV7-8	TRBJ2-7	CASSSTPPSYEQYF	TGTGCCAGCAGCTCGACACCGCCCTCCTACGAGCAGTACTTC
NA	NA	TRBV6-5	TRBJ2-7	CASSYSTGYEQYF	TGTGCCAGCAGTTACTCGACGGGCTACGAGCAGTACTTC
NA	NA	TRBV7-8	TRBJ1-2	CASSLVPGGGYTF	TGTGCCAGCAGCTTAGTTCCGGGGGGCGGCTACACCTTC
NA	once	TRBV10-3	TRBJ1-1	CAIASNTEAFF	TGTGCCATCGCCTCAAACACTGAAGCTTTCTTT
TRBD1	once	TRBV7-8	TRBJ2-7	CASSLAAGGAEQYF	TGTGCCAGCAGCTTAGCCGCAGGGGGTGCCGAGCAGTACTTC
NA	NA	TRBV7-9	TRBJ2-7	CASSFPGPTYEQYF	TGTGCCAGCAGCTTCCCGGGCCCTACCTACGAGCAGTACTTC
NA	NA	TRBV19	TRBJ1-2	CASSINSFGTNYGYTF	TGTGCCAGTAGTATTAATTCCTTCGGGACAAACTATGGCTACACCTTC
TRBD1	NA	TRBV19	TRBJ2-4	CASSIGDRGIVKNIQYF	TGTGCCAGTAGTATAGGGGACAGGGGAATAGTCAAAAACATTCAGTACTTC
TRBD1	few	TRBV18	TRBJ1-5	CASSPQTGALGNQPQHF	TGTGCCAGCTCACCACAAACAGGGGCGCTAGGCAATCAGCCCCAGCATTTT
NA	once	TRBV19	TRBJ2-2	CASSIRRGADTGELFF	TGTGCCAGTAGTATTCGTCGGGGGGCTGACACCGGGGAGCTGTTTTTT
NA	few	TRBV14	TRBJ1-6	CASSQSGLIGSPLHF	TGTGCCAGCAGCCAGTCAGGGTTAATCGGTTCACCCCTCCACTTT
NA	NA	TRBV7-2	TRBJ1-2	CASSSIGWGPNYGYTF	TGTGCCAGCAGCTCGATCGGGTGGGGGCCTAACTATGGCTACACCTTC
TRBD1	NA	TRBV6-2/TRBV6-3	TRBJ1-5	CASSKRTGAGGQPQHF	TGTGCCAGCAGTAAACGGACAGGGGCCGGAGGACAGCCCCAGCATTTT
NA	NA	TRBV5-1	TRBJ2-3	CASSSPSTDTQYF	TGCGCCAGCAGCTCTCCCAGCACAGATACGCAGTATTTT
NA	NA	TRBV5-1	TRBJ2-1	CASSPEASRPYNEQFF	TGCGCCAGCAGCCCCGAGGCCAGTCGTCCCTACAATGAGCAGTTCTTC
NA	NA	TRBV24-1	TRBJ2-1	CATGAGSSNEQFF	TGTGCCACCGGGGCGGGATCATCCAATGAGCAGTTCTTC
NA	NA	TRBV10-1	TRBJ2-1	CASSELAALYKNEQFF	TGCGCCAGCAGTGAGCTCGCGGCCCTATACAAGAATGAGCAGTTCTTC
NA	NA	TRBV7-9	TRBJ1-2	CASSAPGVSGYGYTF	TGTGCCAGCAGCGCCCCCGGGGTATCAGGCTATGGCTACACCTTC
NA	NA	TRBV6-5	TRBJ1-1	CASSFSGNTEAFF	TGTGCCAGCAGTTTCTCAGGGAACACTGAAGCTTTCTTT
TRBD1	NA	TRBV19	TRBJ2-7	CASSTQGATYEQYF	TGTGCCAGTAGTACCCAGGGGGCCACCTACGAGCAGTACTTC
NA	NA	TRBV6-5	TRBJ2-7	CASRSGPGGTYEQYF	TGTGCCTCACGATCAGGCCCAGGGGGGACCTACGAGCAGTACTTC
NA	NA	TRBV4-1	TRBJ1-5	CASSQYGGSNQPQHF	TGCGCCAGCAGCCAATACGGGGGGAGCAATCAGCCCCAGCATTTT
NA	many	TRBV27	TRBJ1-1	CASSFQAVANTEAFF	TGTGCCAGCAGTTTTCAGGCGGTAGCGAACACTGAAGCTTTCTTT
NA	NA	TRBV3-1/TRBV3-2	TRBJ2-7	CASSQGQGPYEQYF	TGTGCCAGCAGCCAAGGGCAGGGTCCCTACGAGCAGTACTTC
TRBD1	NA	TRBV5-1	TRBJ1-1	CASSGQGLGEAFF	TGCGCCAGCAGCGGACAGGGGTTGGGTGAAGCTTTCTTT
NA	NA	TRBV12-3/TRBV12-4	TRBJ2-7	CASTDGYEQYF	TGTGCCAGCACTGATGGGTACGAGCAGTACTTC
NA	NA	TRBV7-9	TRBJ1-2	CASSLRHSYGYTF	TGTGCCAGCAGCTTACGGCACTCCTATGGCTACACCTTC
TRBD1	NA	TRBV30	TRBJ1-2	CAWTLPNLWQGDYYGYTF	TGTGCCTGGACCCTACCCAATCTTTGGCAGGGGGATTACTATGGCTACACCTTC
NA	NA	TRBV11-2	TRBJ1-1	CASSYEGQLNTEAFF	TGTGCCAGCAGCTACGAAGGACAGCTGAACACTGAAGCTTTCTTT
TRBD1	NA	TRBV5-4	TRBJ2-5	CASTEGQQETQYF	TGTGCCAGCACCGAGGGACAGCAAGAGACCCAGTACTTC
NA	NA	TRBV11-1	TRBJ1-1	CASSPPGQNHEAFF	TGTGCCAGCAGCCCCCCAGGGCAGAACCACGAAGCTTTCTTT
TRBD1	NA	TRBV5-5	TRBJ2-7	CASSSYTGVEQYF	TGTGCCAGCAGCTCTTATACAGGGGTCGAGCAGTACTTC
NA	NA	TRBV20-1	TRBJ2-1	CSASKGSYNEQFF	TGCAGTGCTAGTAAGGGCTCCTACAATGAGCAGTTCTTC
NA	NA	TRBV29-1	TRBJ2-3	CSVELSHTDTQYF	TGCAGCGTTGAATTAAGTCACACAGATACGCAGTATTTT
NA	few	TRBV4-3	TRBJ2-3	CASSQDTTGTDTQYF	TGCGCCAGCAGCCAAGATACCACGGGAACAGATACGCAGTATTTT
NA	NA	TRBV15	TRBJ1-3	CAEACWPHSGNTIYF	TGTGCCGAAGCTTGCTGGCCCCACTCTGGAAACACCATATATTTT
NA	NA	TRBV6-5	TRBJ1-6	CASSYNPENSPLHF	TGTGCCAGCAGTTACAATCCGGAGAATTCACCCCTCCACTTT
NA	NA	TRBV15	TRBJ1-5	CATSRGRQNNQPQHF	TGTGCCACCAGCAGAGGCCGACAGAACAATCAGCCCCAGCATTTT
NA	NA	TRBV19	TRBJ1-6	CASSINREGDSPLHF	TGTGCCAGTAGTATAAACAGGGAAGGGGATTCACCCCTCCACTTT